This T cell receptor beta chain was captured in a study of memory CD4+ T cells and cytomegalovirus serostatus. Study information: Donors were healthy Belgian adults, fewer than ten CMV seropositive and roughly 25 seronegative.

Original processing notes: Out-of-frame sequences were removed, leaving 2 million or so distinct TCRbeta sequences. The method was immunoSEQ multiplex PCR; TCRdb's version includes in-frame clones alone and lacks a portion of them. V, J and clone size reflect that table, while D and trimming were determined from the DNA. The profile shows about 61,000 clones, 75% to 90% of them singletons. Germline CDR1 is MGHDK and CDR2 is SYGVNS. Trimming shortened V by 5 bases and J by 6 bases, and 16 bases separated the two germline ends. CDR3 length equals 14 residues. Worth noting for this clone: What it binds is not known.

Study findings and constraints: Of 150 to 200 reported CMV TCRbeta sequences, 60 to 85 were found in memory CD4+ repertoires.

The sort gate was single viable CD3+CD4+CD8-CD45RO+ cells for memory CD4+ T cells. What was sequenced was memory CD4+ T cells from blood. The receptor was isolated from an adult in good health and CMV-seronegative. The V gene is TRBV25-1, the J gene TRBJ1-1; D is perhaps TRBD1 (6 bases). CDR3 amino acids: CASSKGQFAPEAFF. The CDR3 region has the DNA TGTGCCAGCAGTAAAGGACAGTTCGCCCCTGAAGCTTTCTTT.